These 20 T cell receptor beta chains were all obtained from the same sample, sequenced in a study of shared clonotypes between healthy human individuals. Measured with immunoSEQ multiplex PCR; TCRdb has only the in-frame clones, and not every one. The table includes some 2 million clones, 85% to 95% detected once. As defined, naive CD8 cells were CD45RO-negative and positively selected for CCR7, with terminally differentiated effector memory CD45RA+ cells excluded. Sample: naive CD8+ T cells sorted from blood. All receptors derive from a man aged 18-30 years in good health.

This clone appeared a single time. The gene calls are TRBV2 and TRBJ2-2; no clear D gene. Germline V gives CDR1 SNHLY, CDR2 FYNNEI. V lost 1 base and J lost 7, with 7 bases in between. The CDR3 is 13 amino acids. CDR3 coding DNA: TGTGCCAGCAGTGAAGACGCGGTCGGGGAGCTGTTTTTT. This encodes CASSEDAVGELFF.

The J gene is TRBJ1-1, the V gene TRBV25-1, with D tentatively TRBD1 (5 bases). V was shortened by 6 bases and J by 4 bases, with 12 bases between the two germline ends. CDR3 size: 13 residues. CDR1 is MGHDK, CDR2 SYGVNS, per germline. DNA of the CDR3: TGTGCCAGCAGCGAGGCCGGGGGCACTGAAGCTTTCTTT. This codes for CASSEAGGTEAFF.

Concerning this clone: Other DNA sequences from this sample encode an identical CDR3 as well. The rearrangement joins TRBV19 to TRBJ1-2; D gene ambiguous. There are 14 residues in the CDR3. V dropped 5 bases and J dropped 2 bases, with 12 bases sitting between them. CDR1 is LNHDA and CDR2 is SQIVND in the germline V gene (reference sequence). This CDR3 reads CASSPAVANYGYTF. The CDR3 region has the DNA TGTGCCAGTAGTCCCGCCGTGGCCAACTATGGCTACACCTTC.

This clone showed up just once. The gene calls are TRBV4-1 and TRBJ2-5; 8 nucleotides agree with TRBD1. Unmatched junction bases numbered 3, after V lost 0 bases and J lost 0 bases. Germline CDR1 MGHRA, CDR2 YSYEKL. This CDR3 is 16 amino acids long. Here the CDR3 reads CASSQEWDRYQETQYF. Written as DNA, the CDR3 is TGCGCCAGCAGCCAAGAATGGGACAGGTACCAAGAGACCCAGTACTTC.

The chain recombines TRBV19 with TRBJ1-1; 7 bases align to TRBD1. CDR3 length: 14 amino acids. Germline CDR1 and CDR2: LNHDA and SQIVND (reference sequence). The V segment lost 3 bases and the J segment 10 bases; nucleotides outside the gene matches: 11. In nucleotides, the CDR3 is TGTGCCAGTAGTATGGCAGGGGGAAGAGATAGAGCTTTCTTT. This encodes CASSMAGGRDRAFF.

The V call is TRBV10-2, the J call TRBJ2-7; a weak D match, TRBD1 (5 bases). This CDR3 comprises 11 residues. Germline CDR1 WSHSY, CDR2 SAAADI. V lost 8 bases and J 7 bases, leaving 12 bases between the germline ends. The chain's CDR3 is CASSTGREQYF. In DNA form, the CDR3 reads TGCGCCAGCTCCACAGGTAGGGAGCAGTACTTC.

The chain combines TRBV15 with TRBJ2-7, with TRBD2 matching 7 bases. Trimming removed 3 bases from V and 2 bases from J; junction bases left unmatched: 4. Germline V gene sequence: CDR1 LNHNV, CDR2 YYDKDF (reference sequence). The CDR3 spans 14 residues. The CDR3 protein is CATSSGTNPYEQYF. CDR3 coding DNA: TGTGCCACCAGCAGTGGGACTAATCCCTACGAGCAGTACTTC.

The J gene is TRBJ2-3, the V gene TRBV4-2; 7 bases map to TRBD2. The germline gives CDR1 LGHNA, CDR2 YNFKEQ. CDR3 length: 17 residues. V trimming: 0 bases; J trimming: 5 bases; junction bases outside the gene matches: 11. CDR3 protein: CASSQERSGALGDTQYF. The CDR3 DNA reads TGTGCCAGCAGCCAAGAGAGAAGCGGGGCCCTCGGAGATACGCAGTATTTT.

This clone occurred once. The chain employs TRBV7-2 and TRBJ1-4, with D uncertain. Trimming shortened V by 4 bases and J by 8 bases, and 8 bases separated the two germline ends. The CDR3 runs to 12 residues. CDR1 and CDR2 (germline): SGHTA, FQGNSA. CDR3 coding DNA: TGTGCCAGCAGCTCCCATACGGAAAAACTGTTTTTT. It codes for CASSSHTEKLFF. The entire variable domain, with the rest obtained from reference TRBV7-2 and TRBJ1-4, is as follows: GAGVSQSPSNKVTEKGKDVELRCDPISGHTALYWYRQSLGQGLEFLIYFQGNSAPDKSGLPSDRFSAERTGGSVSTLTIQRTQQEDSAVYLCASSSHTEKLFFGSGTQLSVL.

The genes are TRBV18 and TRBJ2-7; a weak D match, TRBD2 (6 bases). Trimming pared 3 bases from V and 6 bases from J, leaving 9 bases between. CDR3 size: 12 residues. Germline lookup yields CDR1 KGHSH and CDR2 LQKENI. The CDR3 nucleotides are TGTGCCAGCTCACCCATGGGGGGCGAGCAGTACTTC. Its translation: CASSPMGGEQYF.

The gene calls are TRBV9 and TRBJ2-7, with no clear D. With 0 bases removed from V and 3 bases from J, the gap between germline ends came to 16 bases. Germline-derived CDR1 and CDR2 are SGDLS and YYNGEE. The CDR3 extends over 16 amino acids. The CDR3 loop is CASSVAGSNPLYEQYF. CDR3 nucleotide sequence: TGTGCCAGCAGCGTAGCCGGGTCCAACCCCCTCTACGAGCAGTACTTC.

The chain couples TRBV5-6 to TRBJ2-7; 7 bases match TRBD1. The junction had 9 bases not matched to a gene; V was cut back by 6 bases and J by 0 bases. The germline CDR1 and CDR2 sequences are SGHDT and YYEEEE. The CDR3 covers 15 residues. The CDR3 region has the DNA TGTGCCAGCACGCAGGACAGGCTGCCCTCCTACGAGCAGTACTTC. It is translated as CASTQDRLPSYEQYF.

The chain is built from TRBV15 and TRBJ2-1; 7 bases are a match to TRBD1. The V gene end was trimmed by 1 base and the J gene end by 5 bases; junction bases not matched to a gene: 8. The CDR3 is 16 amino acids. CDR1 LNHNV and CDR2 YYDKDF come from the germline V gene (reference sequence). The CDR3 loop is CATSRGAGTVDNEQFF. CDR3 DNA sequence: TGTGCCACCAGCAGAGGCGCCGGGACAGTCGACAATGAGCAGTTCTTC.

J is TRBJ2-1 and V is TRBV28; 9 positions agree with TRBD1. Germline V lookup: CDR1 MDHEN, CDR2 SYDVKM. The V and J ends lost 3 bases and 5 bases, in that order; junction bases with no gene match: 8. The CDR3 is made up of 16 amino acids. CDR3 nucleotides: TGTGCCAGCAGTTTCCCGGGACAGGGTATCCACAATGAGCAGTTCTTC. Translating gives CASSFPGQGIHNEQFF.

The chain combines TRBV7-9 with TRBJ2-7; 10 bases fit TRBD1. CDR3 size: 16 residues. The V segment lost 4 bases and the J segment 3 bases; nucleotides outside the gene matches: 9. The germline gives CDR1 SEHNR, CDR2 FQNEAQ (reference sequence). The chain's CDR3 is CASSYNPGTGDYEQYF. DNA for the CDR3: TGTGCCAGCAGCTATAACCCCGGGACAGGGGACTACGAGCAGTACTTC.

This chain links TRBV9 with TRBJ1-2, with unresolved D. The germline V gene has CDR1 SGDLS and CDR2 YYNGEE. V was shortened by 0 bases and J by 3 bases, with 15 bases between the two germline ends. The CDR3 runs to 16 residues. CDR3 sequence: CASSVDRRSDHYGYTF. As DNA, the CDR3 is TGTGCCAGCAGCGTAGATCGCAGAAGCGACCACTATGGCTACACCTTC.

The chain employs TRBV10-3 and TRBJ2-1; possible D gene TRBD2, 6 bases. Germline CDR1 ENHRY, CDR2 SYGVKD. Trimming cost V 11 bases and J 7 bases, with 12 bases left between them. The CDR3 runs 11 residues. As DNA, the CDR3 is TGTGCCTCTTGGGGGGTAAATGAGCAGTTCTTC. Translation: CASWGVNEQFF.

The CDR3 sequence is CATPGTVNYEQYF. DNA for the CDR3: TGTGCCACCCCCGGGACAGTTAACTACGAGCAGTACTTC. The chain has TRBV6-1 and TRBJ2-7; 7 bases map to TRBD1. From germline, CDR1 is MNHNS and CDR2 SASEGT. J was trimmed by 3 bases and V by 10 bases; bases with no gene match: 9. CDR3 size: 13 residues.

V gene TRBV9 combines with J gene TRBJ2-3, with D unresolved. V was shortened by 2 bases and J by 2 bases, with 9 bases between the two germline ends. Germline CDR1 SGDLS, CDR2 YYNGEE. This CDR3 has 14 amino acids. This CDR3 is CASSVSRNTDTQYF. The CDR3, as DNA: TGTGCCAGCAGCGTTTCGCGAAACACAGATACGCAGTATTTT.

Regarding this clone: Other DNA sequences in the same sample also yield this CDR3. The chain carries TRBV4-1 and TRBJ1-5; D gene unclear. Trimming cost V 1 base and J 7 bases, with 8 bases left between them. The CDR3 loop spans 13 amino acids. Germline values: CDR1 MGHRA, CDR2 YSYEKL. For the CDR3, the DNA is TGCGCCAGCAGCCAAGGTCCAGGACAGCCCCAGCATTTT. This translates into CASSQGPGQPQHF.